The 29 T cell receptor beta chains below all came from one sample that was sequenced in a study of CD8+CD57+ T cells in acquired aplastic anemia. Flow cytometry had shown expanded CD8+CD57+ cells in the patients chosen for sequencing. The use of genomic DNA as template underpinned the TCR beta VDJ and CDR3 profiling. TCRdb used MiXCR to reprocess the reads, holding one entry per CDR3 protein. The sample consists of roughly 260,000 distinct CDR3 sequences, around half of them appearing once. Sequencing was carried out using sorted CD4+, CD8+, or CD8+CD57+ T cells (not recorded which) from PBMCs. Source of these receptors: a human donor with aplastic anemia.

The rearrangement joins TRBV7-9 to TRBJ1-1; TRBD1 might be the D (5 bases). Looked up from germline, CDR1 is SEHNR and CDR2 is FQNEAQ (reference sequence). Deletions cut 0 bases from V and 2 bases from J, with 13 bases between. The CDR3 extends over 16 amino acids. CDR3 in DNA: TGTGCCAGCAGCTTAGCAGTGCGGGGGACCAACACTGAAGCTTTCTTT. It specifies CASSLAVRGTNTEAFF.

The V gene is TRBV19, the J gene TRBJ1-5; unclear D gene. V was shortened by 5 bases and J by 4 bases, with 9 bases between the two germline ends. The CDR3 length is 13 residues. The germline gives CDR1 LNHDA, CDR2 SQIVND (reference sequence). CDR3 bases: TGTGCCAGTAGTTCGCAGTCGAATCAGCCCCAGCATTTT. This encodes CASSSQSNQPQHF. The full variable domain, completed using reference TRBV19 and TRBJ1-5, is DGGITQSPKYLFRKEGQNVTLSCEQNLNHDAMYWYRQDPGQGLRLIYYSQIVNDFQKGDIAEGYSVSREKKESFPLTVTSAQKNPTAFYLCASSSQSNQPQHFGDGTRLSIL.

This sequence joins TRBV4-3 and TRBJ2-7; D call uncertain. The CDR3 extends over 14 amino acids. Germline loops: CDR1 LGHNA, CDR2 YSLEER. V lost 0 bases and J lost 0, with 6 bases in between. CDR3 coding DNA: TGCGCCAGCAGCCAAGACAGCAGCTCCTACGAGCAGTACTTC. Protein sequence: CASSQDSSSYEQYF.

In its sample, this clonotype was seen many times. The V gene is TRBV7-9, the J gene TRBJ1-4; D unclear. The CDR3 is 17 residues long. V lost 0 bases and J 7 bases, leaving 18 bases between the germline ends. Germline V gene sequence: CDR1 SEHNR, CDR2 FQNEAQ (reference sequence). The CDR3 loop is CASSLAMGWGDPEKLFF. As DNA, the CDR3 is TGTGCCAGCAGCTTAGCAATGGGTTGGGGTGACCCTGAAAAACTGTTTTTT.

The chain uses TRBV20-1 and TRBJ1-6, with D unresolved. This CDR3 has 13 amino acids. Germline V gene sequence: CDR1 DFQATT, CDR2 SNEGSKA (reference sequence). V gave up 1 base and J gave up 6 bases, with 7 bases separating them. DNA of the CDR3: TGCAGTGCTAGAGGGCCTCGTAATTCACCCCTCCACTTT. Protein sequence: CSARGPRNSPLHF.

This clonotype was observed at least ten times. This CDR3 reads CASSSRTGNTEAFF. CDR3 coding DNA: TGTGCCAGCAGTTCCCGGACGGGGAACACTGAAGCTTTCTTT. This rearrangement joins TRBV12-3 or TRBV12-4 to TRBJ1-1, with D hard to call. The CDR3 loop spans 14 amino acids. The V gene lost 4 bases and the J gene lost 1 base, with 10 bases spanning the gap.

This clonotype appeared a few times. V gene TRBV20-1 combines with J gene TRBJ2-5; D is ambiguous. The CDR3 is 11 amino acids. Germline-derived CDR1 and CDR2 are DFQATT and SNEGSKA (reference sequence). V lost 3 bases to trimming and J lost 4 bases, with 6 bases between them. CDR3 sequence reads: CSASLGETQYF. Written as DNA, the CDR3 is TGCAGTGCTAGTCTTGGAGAGACCCAGTACTTC.

The chain employs TRBV6-4 and TRBJ2-2; 8 bases match TRBD1. Germline CDR1 is MRHNA and CDR2 is SNTAGT. J gave up 5 bases and V 7 bases, and 6 bases lay outside the gene matches. The CDR3 is made up of 14 amino acids. CDR3 nucleotide sequence: TGTGCCAGCAAGATGACAGGGGAGACCGGGGAGCTGTTTTTT. Encoded protein: CASKMTGETGELFF.

The J gene is TRBJ2-3, the V gene TRBV4-1; D remains unclear. The V end was cut by 5 bases, the J end by 3 bases, with 9 bases between. There are 13 residues in the CDR3. Per germline, CDR1 MGHRA and CDR2 YSYEKL. CDR3 DNA sequence: TGCGCCAGCAGCGCGAAACTAACAGATACGCAGTATTTT. Translation: CASSAKLTDTQYF.

This chain links TRBV19 with TRBJ2-7, with D perhaps matching TRBD2 (6 bases). The CDR3 loop spans 16 amino acids. The V and J ends lost 2 bases and 3 bases respectively, with 17 bases between them. Germline V CDR1 and CDR2: LNHDA, SQIVND (reference sequence). CDR3: CASSILGGTLIYEQYF. CDR3 DNA sequence: TGTGCCAGTAGTATACTCGGGGGAACGCTGATCTACGAGCAGTACTTC.

The chain is built from TRBV6-1 and TRBJ1-1; weak D call: TRBD1 (6 bases). CDR1 MNHNS and CDR2 SASEGT come from the germline V gene. The CDR3 length is 15 residues. V gave up 1 base and J gave up 0 bases, with 9 bases separating them. The CDR3 sequence: CASSEGQAVNTEAFF. The CDR3 DNA reads TGTGCCAGCAGTGAAGGACAGGCGGTGAACACTGAAGCTTTCTTT.

This clonotype was seen more than once but under ten times. The rearrangement uses TRBV3-1 and TRBJ1-3; D unresolved. V was cut by 1 base and J by 4 bases, with 11 bases left in between. The CDR3 is made up of 15 amino acids. CDR1 is LGHDT, CDR2 YNNKEL, per germline (reference sequence). The CDR3: CASSQVEGWGNTIYF. The CDR3 DNA is TGTGCCAGCAGCCAAGTTGAGGGTTGGGGAAACACCATATATTTT.

This clonotype was counted many times. The chain joins TRBV7-9 to TRBJ2-1, with 12 bases fitting TRBD2. The CDR3 runs to 17 residues. Per the germline V gene, CDR1 is SEHNR and CDR2 is FQNEAQ (reference sequence). J was trimmed by 7 bases and V by 5 bases; bases with no gene match: 12. The CDR3 loop is CASSPKTRTSGVNEQFF. As DNA, the CDR3 is TGTGCCAGCAGCCCGAAAACAAGGACTAGCGGGGTTAATGAGCAGTTCTTC. The whole variable domain, remainder taken from reference TRBV7-9 and TRBJ2-1, is DTGVSQNPRHKITKRGQNVTFRCDPISEHNRLYWYRQTLGQGPEFLTYFQNEAQLEKSRLLSDRFSAERPKGSFSTLEIQRTEQGDSAMYLCASSPKTRTSGVNEQFFGPGTRLTVL.

The chain joins TRBV10-3 to TRBJ2-2; TRBD2 is a possible D gene (7 bases). This CDR3 has 17 amino acids. V was clipped by 0 bases and J by 0 bases, with 11 bases between them. The V gene's germline CDR1 is ENHRY and CDR2 SYGVKD. In DNA, the CDR3 is TGTGCCATCAGTGAGTCGTCGGGGGGCACGAACACCGGGGAGCTGTTTTTT. It is translated as CAISESSGGTNTGELFF.

V and J are TRBV10-3 and TRBJ1-2, with a weak D call TRBD1 (5 bases). Germline CDR1 is ENHRY and CDR2 is SYGVKD. The CDR3 extends over 16 amino acids. The V gene lost 0 bases and the J gene lost 4 bases, with 15 bases spanning the gap. CDR3 nucleotide sequence: TGTGCCATCAGTGAGTCGACCGGGACTGTCCGCTATGGCTACACCTTC. Its protein is CAISESTGTVRYGYTF.

Ten or more counts support this clonotype. The chain employs TRBV20-1 and TRBJ2-7; 7 positions match TRBD1. This CDR3 has 15 residues. V shed 3 bases, J shed 3 bases, and the junction held 11 bases outside the gene matches. Looked up from germline, CDR1 is DFQATT and CDR2 is SNEGSKA (reference sequence). CDR3 DNA: TGCAGTGCTAGGGGCAGGGGGAATGAAATCTACGAGCAGTACTTC. Protein: CSARGRGNEIYEQYF.

This clonotype was seen ten or more times. The chain employs TRBV24-1 and TRBJ2-2; TRBD1 or TRBD2 may be the D gene (6 bases each). The CDR3 length is 17 residues. The V end lost 0 bases, the J end lost 3 bases, and 13 bases lay between the germline ends. From germline, CDR1 is KGHDR and CDR2 SFDVKD. CDR3 loop: CATSDLFRGQDTGELFF. Here the CDR3 DNA reads TGTGCCACCAGTGATTTGTTCCGGGGGCAAGACACCGGGGAGCTGTTTTTT.

The sample holds many counts of this clonotype. CDR3 region: CASSYQGDNEKLFF. The CDR3 DNA reads as TGTGCCAGCAGTTATCAGGGGGATAATGAAAAACTGTTTTTT. This chain uses TRBV6-5 with TRBJ1-4, with TRBD1 matching 7 bases. V was clipped by 3 bases and J by 4 bases; unmatched bases: 2. Germline assignment: CDR1 MNHEY and CDR2 SVGAGI. This CDR3 has 14 residues.

This clonotype was recorded once. The chain carries TRBV19 and TRBJ2-7; D remains unclear. The CDR3 covers 12 residues. Germline assignment: CDR1 LNHDA and CDR2 SQIVND (reference sequence). V lost 6 bases, J lost 7 bases, and 13 bases lay in between. DNA of the CDR3: TGTGCCAGTAGCTACGCGCCGGGTGAGCAGTACTTC. Amino acid sequence: CASSYAPGEQYF.

CDR3 residues: CASSSSGGHLVVQPQHF. The DNA for the CDR3 is TGTGCCAGCAGCTCGTCCGGGGGACACTTGGTCGTGCAGCCCCAGCATTTT. The chain recombines TRBV7-3 with TRBJ1-5; TRBD1 might be the D (6 bases). This CDR3 has 17 residues. Deletions cut 4 bases from V and 7 bases from J, with 23 bases between. CDR1 and CDR2 from the germline V gene are SGHTA and FQGTGA.

There are many counts of this clonotype. V gene TRBV9 combines with J gene TRBJ1-6; unclear D gene. The CDR3 sequence is 15 residues long. CDR1 is SGDLS, CDR2 YYNGEE, per germline. V was shortened by 0 bases and J by 7 bases, with 11 bases between the two germline ends. CDR3 coding DNA: TGTGCCAGCAGCGTAGATCGATCGGGGAATTCACCCCTCCACTTT. Amino acid sequence: CASSVDRSGNSPLHF.

V gene TRBV10-3 combines with J gene TRBJ1-1; D is unclear. The germline V and J ends were trimmed by 3 bases and 4 bases, with 15 bases remaining between them. The CDR3 spans 15 residues. Germline CDR1 is ENHRY and CDR2 is SYGVKD. The CDR3, as DNA: TGTGCCATCAGTGAAAGAGGAAAAGAGGGCACTGAAGCTTTCTTT. Translation gives CAISERGKEGTEAFF.

The rearrangement joins TRBV10-2 to TRBJ2-7; 9 nucleotides agree with TRBD1. CDR1 and CDR2 (germline): WSHSY, SAAADI. The V gene end was trimmed by 4 bases and the J gene end by 5 bases; junction bases not matched to a gene: 9. There are 15 residues in the CDR3. The CDR3 region is CASSGNKDRGDEQYF. The CDR3 DNA follows: TGCGCCAGCAGTGGAAACAAGGACAGGGGAGACGAGCAGTACTTC.

The gene calls are TRBV12-3 or TRBV12-4 and TRBJ1-6; D might be TRBD1 (5 bases). The CDR3 length is 16 residues. V was clipped by 2 bases and J by 8 bases, with 16 bases between them. The CDR3 region is CASSLRLAGLHSPLHF. The CDR3 DNA reads TGTGCCAGCAGTTTACGACTAGCGGGACTACATTCACCCCTCCACTTT.

This clonotype was recorded a few times. The chain uses TRBV19 and TRBJ1-1; 7 bases align to TRBD1. This CDR3 comprises 13 residues. V dropped 6 bases and J dropped 3; count of bases not matched to a gene: 4. CDR1 and CDR2 from the germline V gene are LNHDA and SQIVND (reference sequence). CDR3 DNA sequence: TGTGCCAGTAGGAATACAGGGGACACTGAAGCTTTCTTT. Protein product: CASRNTGDTEAFF.

The chain is built from TRBV25-1 and TRBJ1-1; D is ambiguous. The CDR3 length is 14 residues. V was cut by 7 bases and J by 0 bases, with 12 bases left in between. CDR1 and CDR2 (germline): MGHDK, SYGVNS. The CDR3 DNA follows: TGTGCCAGCACCCCCCGGGAGTTGAACACTGAAGCTTTCTTT. Its protein product is CASTPRELNTEAFF.

In this sample, this clonotype turned up many times. The chain combines TRBV19 with TRBJ1-1; tentatively, D is TRBD1 (6 bases). CDR3 length: 11 residues. Germline V lookup: CDR1 LNHDA, CDR2 SQIVND (reference sequence). The V and J ends lost 4 bases and 10 bases respectively, with 10 bases between them. The CDR3 region is CASSTPRGAFF. CDR3 in DNA: TGTGCCAGTAGTACCCCCAGGGGAGCTTTCTTT.

As regards this clonotype: A read error may be the cause here, since a much bigger clone is one base away. The chain joins TRBV7-2 to TRBJ2-5, with 9 bases fitting TRBD1. Germline loops: CDR1 SGHTA, CDR2 FQGNSA. The length of the CDR3 is 16 residues. The CDR3 sequence is CASSPTGTGLVETQYF. The CDR3 DNA sequence: TGCGCCAGCAGCCCCACCGGGACAGGGCTTGTAGAGACCCAGTACTTC.

This chain links TRBV7-6 with TRBJ1-1, with D uncertain. Germline V gene sequence: CDR1 SGHVS, CDR2 FNYEAQ. The CDR3 runs to 15 residues. Deletions cut 1 base from V and 1 base from J, with 10 bases between. DNA of the CDR3: TGTGCCAGCAGCTTAGATGCCTGGGGGAACACTGAAGCTTTCTTT. Translating it yields CASSLDAWGNTEAFF. Filled out from reference TRBV7-6 and TRBJ1-1, the complete variable domain reads GAGVSQSPRYKVTKRGQDVALRCDPISGHVSLYWYRQALGQGPEFLTYFNYEAQQDKSGLPNDRFSAERPEGSISTLTIQRTEQRDSAMYRCASSLDAWGNTEAFFGQGTRLTVV.